The 21 T cell receptor beta chains reported below all come from one sample, sequenced in a study of beta chain features in type 1 diabetes. General observations from the study: Type 1 diabetes patients had moderately but significantly shorter TCRB CDR3s in all four CD4+ subsets.

These receptors have no identified antigens. TCRB transcripts that were expressed got sequenced, as all of the isolated RNA had been reverse transcribed. The assay was immunoSEQ multiplex PCR, and TCRdb's table has in-frame clones only and misses some. This sample has over 650,000 clones; 11% to 15% occur once, and the top ten carry approximately 0.039%. The material sequenced was naive CD4+ T cells from blood. The receptors were gathered from a man aged 18 to 35 with type 1 diabetes.

This clone was observed a few times. With a far larger clone one base away, a read error is the likely cause. The J gene is TRBJ2-1, the V gene TRBV7-8, with D unclear. Germline values: CDR1 SGHVS, CDR2 FQNEAQ. This CDR3 has 11 residues. V dropped 3 bases and J dropped 4 bases, with 1 base sitting between them. The CDR3 region is CASSFYNEQFF. The CDR3 DNA sequence: TGTGCCAGCAGCTTTTACAATGAGCAGTTCTTC.

The V call is TRBV29-1, the J call TRBJ1-1, with a weak D call TRBD1 (6 bases). V lost 4 bases to trimming and J lost 5 bases, with 11 bases between them. CDR1 is SQVTM, CDR2 ANQGSEA, per germline. The CDR3 consists of 12 residues. CDR3 region: CSVAGEWTEAFF. The CDR3 nucleotides are TGCAGCGTTGCAGGGGAGTGGACTGAAGCTTTCTTT.

This clone was found a few times. The V call is TRBV29-1, the J call TRBJ2-1; the match to TRBD2 covers 13 bases. The trim removed 7 bases at V and 7 bases at J, leaving 7 bases unmatched. This CDR3 spans 14 amino acids. Germline loops: CDR1 SQVTM, CDR2 ANQGSEA. The CDR3 DNA follows: TGCAGCGCCGTCACTAGCGGGGGGGTAAATGAGCAGTTCTTC. It translates to CSAVTSGGVNEQFF.

For this clone: One junction end disagrees with the germline gene, perhaps due to a read error. The chain carries TRBV29-1 and TRBJ2-5, with 15 positions matching TRBD2. The CDR3 has 16 residues. Per the germline V gene, CDR1 is SQVTM and CDR2 is ANQGSEA. DNA of the CDR3: TGCAGCGTCGAAGGGACTAGCGGGAGGAACCAAGAGACCCAGTACTTC. This translates into CSVEGTSGRNQETQYF.

This chain joins TRBV5-1 and TRBJ2-3; 7 bases map to TRBD1. Germline V gene data show CDR1 as SGHRS and CDR2 as YFSETQ. With 3 bases clipped from V and 0 bases from J, the junction kept 4 bases outside the gene matches. The CDR3 is 15 residues long. This chain's CDR3 is CASSWGTASTDTQYF. CDR3 bases: TGCGCCAGCAGCTGGGGGACAGCCAGCACAGATACGCAGTATTTT. The whole variable domain, remainder taken from reference TRBV5-1 and TRBJ2-3, is KAGVTQTPRYLIKTRGQQVTLSCSPISGHRSVSWYQQTPGQGLQFLFEYFSETQRNKGNFPGRFSGRQFSNSRSEMNVSTLELGDSALYLCASSWGTASTDTQYFGPGTRLTVL.

This clone was observed a handful of times. V is TRBV21-1 and J is TRBJ2-5; the tabulated D call, TRBD2, remains unverified against the DNA. TRBV21-1 is a listed pseudogene. There are 15 residues in the CDR3. In DNA, the CDR3 is TGTGCCAGCAGCAAAGCACGGGACTATCAAGAGACCCAGTACTTC. Protein: CASSKARDYQETQYF.

The chain combines TRBV14 with TRBJ2-2; 11 positions agree with TRBD2. CDR1 SGHDN and CDR2 FVKESK come from the germline V gene. CDR3 size: 16 residues. The V gene end was trimmed by 2 bases and the J gene end by 7 bases; junction bases not matched to a gene: 6. The CDR3 coding sequence is TGTGCCAGCAGCCAATTTAGCGGGAGGGCCGGCGGGGAGCTGTTTTTT. Translated, it gives CASSQFSGRAGGELFF. The full variable domain, completed using reference TRBV14 and TRBJ2-2, is EAGVTQFPSHSVIEKGQTVTLRCDPISGHDNLYWYRRVMGKEIKFLLHFVKESKQDESGMPNNRFLAERTGGTYSTLKVQPAELEDSGVYFCASSQFSGRAGGELFFGEGSRLTVL.

This clone was seen ten or more times. The chain employs TRBV7-9 and TRBJ2-3, with D possibly being TRBD1 (6 bases). The CDR3 consists of 16 residues. Germline V CDR1 and CDR2: SEHNR, FQNEAQ (reference sequence). The V end lost 5 bases, the J end lost 1 base, and 16 bases lay between the germline ends. CDR3 protein: CASSPRQARGTDTQYF. DNA of the CDR3: TGTGCCAGCAGCCCGCGACAGGCTCGGGGCACAGATACGCAGTATTTT.

V gene TRBV30 combines with J gene TRBJ1-1; D is perhaps TRBD1 (6 bases). CDR1 is GTSNPN and CDR2 is SVGIG in the germline V gene (reference sequence). Trimming pared 5 bases from V and 2 bases from J, leaving 18 bases between. CDR3 size: 15 residues. CDR3 nucleotides: TGTGCCTGGCGAGGACAGTCTCACCTTAACACTGAAGCTTTCTTT. Its protein is CAWRGQSHLNTEAFF.

V is TRBV27 and J is TRBJ1-2; D not certain. V was shortened by 5 bases and J by 6 bases, with 7 bases between the two germline ends. The CDR3 is 11 amino acids. Germline V gives CDR1 MNHEY, CDR2 SMNVEV (reference sequence). The chain's CDR3 is CASSDLNGYTF. Here the CDR3 DNA reads TGTGCCAGCAGTGACTTAAATGGCTACACCTTC.

The sample holds a few counts of this clone. This sequence joins TRBV29-1 and TRBJ2-1; 11 bases are shared with TRBD2. CDR3 size: 15 residues. Germline-derived CDR1 and CDR2 are SQVTM and ANQGSEA. Trimming removed 5 bases from V and 7 bases from J; junction bases left unmatched: 10. The CDR3 protein is CSVRQLAGVGNEQFF. In nucleotides, the CDR3 is TGCAGCGTTCGACAACTAGCGGGAGTGGGGAATGAGCAGTTCTTC.

This clone was observed a few times. The chain links TRBV7-6 to TRBJ1-3; D unresolved. The CDR3 is 15 amino acids. Between the trimmed V and J ends, which lost 5 bases and 2 bases, there was a span of 13 bases. Per germline, CDR1 SGHVS and CDR2 FNYEAQ. CDR3 residues: CASSPPGSPGNTIYF. CDR3 DNA: TGTGCCAGCAGCCCTCCGGGGTCACCTGGAAACACCATATATTTT.

To note about this clone: A much larger clonotype is one base distant, so this may be a read error. This chain connects TRBV11-1 to TRBJ2-5, with unresolved D. The length of the CDR3 is 11 residues. Germline lookup yields CDR1 SGHAT and CDR2 FQDESV (reference sequence). Trimming stripped 3 bases from V and 5 bases from J, with 4 bases between. The CDR3: CASSFGETQYF. The CDR3 DNA is TGTGCCAGCAGCTTTGGGGAGACCCAGTACTTC.

This clone occurred a few times. The chain uses TRBV30 and TRBJ2-1; D call uncertain. The CDR3 has 15 residues. CDR1 and CDR2 from the germline V gene are GTSNPN and SVGIG (reference sequence). V lost 1 base to trimming and J lost 2 bases, with 12 bases between them. The CDR3 here is CAWSGSEPAYNEQFF. CDR3 bases: TGTGCCTGGAGTGGCTCGGAGCCGGCCTACAATGAGCAGTTCTTC.

This clone turned up a few times. This chain uses TRBV10-3 with TRBJ2-2; TRBD2 matches at 7 bases. Germline lookup yields CDR1 ENHRY and CDR2 SYGVKD. V was pared by 6 bases and J by 1 base, with 5 bases of the junction left unmatched. The CDR3 is 15 residues long. CDR3 sequence (DNA): TGTGCCATCAGAGGGGCGGGAGAGAACACCGGGGAGCTGTTTTTT. Encoded protein: CAIRGAGENTGELFF.

This clone has just a few counts. J is TRBJ2-5 and V is TRBV19; D is perhaps TRBD1 or TRBD2 (5 bases each). Germline V lookup: CDR1 LNHDA, CDR2 SQIVND (reference sequence). The CDR3 is 14 amino acids. Trimming pared 4 bases from V and 2 bases from J, leaving 11 bases between. The CDR3 bases are TGTGCCAGTAGTACCGGGACGGAACAAGAGACCCAGTACTTC. It codes for CASSTGTEQETQYF.

Details on this clone: At one boundary the junction diverges from the germline segment, which might be a read error. The chain links TRBV28 to TRBJ2-7; 8 bases line up with TRBD1. There are 14 residues in the CDR3. The germline V gene has CDR1 MDHEN and CDR2 SYDVKM. Here the CDR3 DNA reads TGTGCCAGCCGTTTACGGACAGGGTGGGTCGAGCAGTACTTC. Its translation is CASRLRTGWVEQYF.

The rearrangement joins TRBV5-1 to TRBJ2-2; the D gene is possibly TRBD2 (6 bases). Germline CDR1 reads SGHRS; CDR2 reads YFSETQ. This CDR3 has 15 amino acids. The ends were cut back, 6 bases at V and 7 bases at J, with 19 bases in the middle. The CDR3 DNA is TGCGCCAGCACCTCCCGGGGGAGTCTTGGCGGGGAGCTGTTTTTT. Translation: CASTSRGSLGGELFF.

Here the CDR3 DNA reads TGTGCCAGCAGTCCAGGACCCTACGGGGACGAGCAGTACTTC. It encodes CASSPGPYGDEQYF. The chain couples TRBV2 to TRBJ2-7; a weak D match, TRBD2 (5 bases). The CDR3 covers 14 residues. CDR1 and CDR2 from the germline V gene are SNHLY and FYNNEI. V was cut by 5 bases and J by 5 bases, with 16 bases left in between. Combining the CDR3 with reference TRBV2 and TRBJ2-7 gives the whole variable domain EPEVTQTPSHQVTQMGQEVILRCVPISNHLYFYWYRQILGQKVEFLVSFYNNEISEKSEIFDDQFSVERPDGSNFTLKIRSTKLEDSAMYFCASSPGPYGDEQYFGPGTRLTVT.

This clone occurred a few times. J is TRBJ2-2 and V is TRBV7-9; a possible D gene is TRBD2 (6 bases). CDR1 and CDR2 from the germline V gene are SEHNR and FQNEAQ (reference sequence). This CDR3 spans 18 amino acids. Trimming removed 2 bases at V and 0 bases at J, with 16 bases between. CDR3 in DNA: TGTGCCAGCAGCTTAAAGGGACTCCTGCGCGCGAACACCGGGGAGCTGTTTTTT. Amino acids: CASSLKGLLRANTGELFF.

In its sample, this clone was seen a few times. The V gene is TRBV19, the J gene TRBJ1-2; D is uncertain. The CDR3 has 12 residues. The V end lost 4 bases, the J end lost 5 bases, and 8 bases lay between the germline ends. CDR1 and CDR2 from the germline V gene are LNHDA and SQIVND (reference sequence). CDR3 amino acids: CASSTWGYGYTF. The CDR3 DNA sequence: TGTGCCAGTAGTACGTGGGGATATGGCTACACCTTC.